This T cell receptor (beta chain) was obtained from a study of cytomegalovirus exposure and HLA in healthy donors. Study-wide context: Within the Caucasian-associated ancestry cluster were 81% of the roughly 430 genotyped donors. General study findings and limits: TCR beta sequences numbering about 17,000 were associated with HLA alleles at 0.05 false discovery rate in a later analysis.

The germline V gene has CDR1 SNHLY and CDR2 FYNNEI. The J segment lost 4 bases and the V segment lost 4 bases, leaving 8 bases of the junction unmatched. The CDR3 runs 15 residues. Both 60 Vbeta primers and 13 Jbeta primers went into the PCR. Produced via immunoSEQ multiplex PCR; TCRdb's table is partial and in-frame only. The table lists 130,000 or so clones, approximately 70% of them singletons. As to this clone: Its antigen remains unidentified.

Material: PBMCs. The chain recombines TRBV2 with TRBJ2-3, with TRBD2 identical over 7 bases. The origin of this receptor is an older woman in good health and CMV-seronegative. The chain's CDR3 is CASSGVSGMPDTQYF. In DNA form, the CDR3 reads TGTGCCAGCAGTGGCGTAAGCGGGATGCCAGATACGCAGTATTTT.